These T cell receptor beta chains were read from a single sample in a study of blood T cell repertoires in COVID-19. The method was immunoSEQ multiplex PCR; TCRdb's version includes in-frame clones alone and lacks a portion of them. The data contain about 210,000 clones, 70% to 90% of them singletons. The specimen sequenced was peripheral blood. All receptors come from a woman aged 65 to 85 with COVID-19, enrolled during active disease. Each CDR3 is given with its conserved first and last residue. A D gene is named only where the DNA matches it firmly. Some rows have no size entry. The others give once, few or many, or a class for an expanded clone.

V	J	size	D	DNA	CDR3
TRBV5-6	TRBJ1-4	NA	NA	TGTGCCAGCAGCTTGGCGGACAGTACTTTTGAAAAACTGTTTTTT	CASSLADSTFEKLFF
TRBV18	TRBJ1-2	NA	NA	TGTGCCAGCTCACCACCGACAGTCCGAAACTATGGCTACACCTTC	CASSPPTVRNYGYTF
TRBV6-5	TRBJ1-2	NA	NA	TGTGCCAGCGGAAGCAGCAGGGGTGGCGGCTACACCTTC	CASGSSRGGGYTF
TRBV7-9	TRBJ1-3	NA	NA	TGTGCCAGCAGCAACGGGCAGGGGATGACTGGAAACACCATATATTTT	CASSNGQGMTGNTIYF
TRBV7-2	TRBJ2-7	few	NA	TGTGCCAGCAGCTCGACAATCGGGAGCTCCTACGAGCAGTACTTC	CASSSTIGSSYEQYF
TRBV6-1	TRBJ2-5	NA	TRBD2	TGTGCCAGCAGTGAATGGGGGGGGGAGACCCAGTACTTC	CASSEWGGETQYF
TRBV11-1	TRBJ2-3	NA	NA	TGTGCCAGCAGCTTAGTAGCGGATAGCACAGATACGCAGTATTTT	CASSLVADSTDTQYF
TRBV5-6	TRBJ1-1	NA	NA	TGTGCCAGCAGCCAGACAGACCTTGAAGCTTTCTTT	CASSQTDLEAFF
TRBV9	TRBJ1-4	NA	NA	TGTGCCAGCAGCGTTGGGGCTGAGGTTCCTAATGAAAAACTGTTTTTT	CASSVGAEVPNEKLFF
TRBV19	TRBJ1-5	NA	NA	TGTGCCAGTACCCGAGCCCAGGACAGACTCAACAATCAGCCCCAGCATTTT	CASTRAQDRLNNQPQHF
TRBV5-1	TRBJ1-1	NA	NA	TGCGCCAGCAGTATGAGTCCAGGGGAGACTGAAGCTTTCTTT	CASSMSPGETEAFF
TRBV5-1	TRBJ2-7	NA	TRBD2	TGCGCCAGCAACTATGGGGAGGGATACGAGCAGTACTTC	CASNYGEGYEQYF
TRBV7-8	TRBJ2-1	NA	NA	TGTGCCAGCAGCTCAACCCTGCCGAAGGGAAGGGGGTACTACAATGAGCAGTTCTTC	CASSSTLPKGRGYYNEQFF
TRBV3-1/TRBV3-2	TRBJ1-5	NA	TRBD1	TGTGCCAGCAGCCCCAACAGGGGTAGTCAGCCCCAGCATTTT	CASSPNRGSQPQHF
TRBV7-2	TRBJ1-5	NA	NA	TGTGCCAGCAGCTTAGTCCCCGAAGCGAGTCCCCAGCATTTT	CASSLVPEASPQHF
TRBV19	TRBJ1-5	NA	NA	TGTGCCAGTAGTATTGGGAGAAGTAGCAATCAGCCCCAGCATTTT	CASSIGRSSNQPQHF
TRBV9	TRBJ2-2	NA	TRBD1	TGTGCCAGCAGCGTAGCCGGGACAGGAATCACCGGGGAGCTGTTTTTT	CASSVAGTGITGELFF
TRBV7-9	TRBJ2-2	NA	TRBD2	TGTGCCAGCAGCTCCCGAGGCGGGTTAGCGGGTAGCACCGGGGAGCTGTTTTTT	CASSSRGGLAGSTGELFF
TRBV15	TRBJ1-5	NA	NA	TGTGCCACCAGCAGAGATTCCCTAAGTCAGCCCCAGCATTTT	CATSRDSLSQPQHF
TRBV9	TRBJ1-1	NA	TRBD1	TGTGCCAGCACAAGGGGGCCGAACACTGAAGCTTTCTTT	CASTRGPNTEAFF
TRBV29-1	TRBJ1-4	NA	NA	TGCAGCGCCCTTGACAGAACTAATGAAAAACTGTTTTTT	CSALDRTNEKLFF
TRBV19	TRBJ2-7	NA	TRBD1	TGTGCCAGTAGTTCCCGGACAGGGGGATATTCCTACGAGCAGTACTTC	CASSSRTGGYSYEQYF
TRBV2	TRBJ1-5	NA	NA	TGTGCCAGCAGTGAAACTACAGGGTTTAATCAGCCCCAGCATTTT	CASSETTGFNQPQHF
TRBV24-1	TRBJ1-3	NA	NA	TGTGCCACCAGTGTGACAGCAGACACCATATATTTT	CATSVTADTIYF
TRBV27	TRBJ1-2	NA	TRBD1	TGTGCCAGCAGTTTATTTGGACAGGGACAGAGGGGCTACACCTTC	CASSLFGQGQRGYTF
TRBV4-1	TRBJ1-2	once	TRBD1	TGCGCCAGCAGCCAATCGGAAACCTCCCTCAGGGACAGGGACGGCTACACCTTC	CASSQSETSLRDRDGYTF
TRBV29-1	TRBJ1-1	NA	TRBD1	TGCAGCGGAAGCCGGGACAGGGCCGGGGAAGCTTTCTTT	CSGSRDRAGEAFF
TRBV6-5	TRBJ2-3	NA	TRBD2	TGTGCCAGCAGCACTAGCGGGAGGGTCACAGATACGCAGTATTTT	CASSTSGRVTDTQYF
TRBV25-1	TRBJ1-1	NA	TRBD1	TGTGCCAGCAGTGGACAGGGGGCCACTGAAGCTTTCTTT	CASSGQGATEAFF
TRBV14	TRBJ1-2	once	NA	TGTGCCAGCAGCCAATTTCCGGGATCTGCGAACTATGGCTACACCTTC	CASSQFPGSANYGYTF
TRBV18	TRBJ2-1	NA	NA	TGTGCCAGCTCACCTGGCACTAACTACAATGAGCAGTTCTTC	CASSPGTNYNEQFF
TRBV6-5	TRBJ1-1	few	NA	TGTGCCAGCAGCCACTCGGGTACTGAAGCTTTCTTT	CASSHSGTEAFF
TRBV18	TRBJ1-1	NA	NA	TGTGCCAGCTCACCGGGGCCAGTCGGGAGAGAAGCTTTCTTT	CASSPGPVGREAFF
TRBV18	TRBJ1-1	NA	NA	TGTGCCAGCTCACTCCAGCTAGGCCCGGTCACTGAAGCTTTCTTT	CASSLQLGPVTEAFF
TRBV13	TRBJ2-5	NA	NA	TGTGCCAGCAGCTTAGGGGTCAGGGAGACCCAGTACTTC	CASSLGVRETQYF
TRBV3-1/TRBV3-2	TRBJ1-1	NA	NA	TGTGCCAGCAGCCAGATTGACAGACACACTGAAGCTTTCTTT	CASSQIDRHTEAFF
TRBV7-8	TRBJ2-6	NA	TRBD2	TGTGCCAGCAGCTTAGTATGGACTAGGGCTACGGGGGCCAACGTCCTGACTTTC	CASSLVWTRATGANVLTF
TRBV19	TRBJ2-3	NA	TRBD1	TGTGCCAGTAGTTATTACACGGGACAGCGCACAGATACGCAGTATTTT	CASSYYTGQRTDTQYF
TRBV24-1	TRBJ1-2	once	TRBD1	TGTGCCACCAGTGGAGTGACAGGGGGCTTCTATGGCTACACCTTC	CATSGVTGGFYGYTF
TRBV6-5	TRBJ1-1	NA	NA	TGTGCCAGCAGTTTTCAAAGACAGTTGAACACTGAAGCTTTCTTT	CASSFQRQLNTEAFF
TRBV7-2	TRBJ2-1	NA	NA	TGTGCCAGCAGCCCCGGGGGAAACTCCTACAATGAGCAGTTCTTC	CASSPGGNSYNEQFF
TRBV11-2	TRBJ1-2	NA	NA	TGTGCCAGCAGCTTAACCAGGGGTGATGGCTACACCTTC	CASSLTRGDGYTF
TRBV7-3	TRBJ2-1	NA	TRBD2	TGTGCCAGCAGCTTAATGGGCGGGAGCTTCAATGAGCAGTTCTTC	CASSLMGGSFNEQFF
TRBV4-2	TRBJ1-1	NA	NA	TGTGCCAGCAGCCAAGCGGAGGGGTTGAACACTGAAGCTTTCTTT	CASSQAEGLNTEAFF
TRBV5-1	TRBJ2-3	NA	NA	TGCGCCAGCAGCTTGGAAGCAGGGGACACAGATACGCAGTATTTT	CASSLEAGDTDTQYF
TRBV4-3	TRBJ1-2	NA	TRBD1	TGCGCCAGCAGCCAGAGACCGGGACAGGGGAACTATGGCTACACCTTC	CASSQRPGQGNYGYTF